This T cell receptor (beta chain) was captured in a study of CD8+ T cells in alopecia areata. Study information: Treatment comprised oral tofacitinib, 5 to 10 mg twice daily, in treated patients.

Trimming cost V 3 bases and J 15 bases, with 21 bases left between them. There are 13 residues in the CDR3. The germline CDR1 and CDR2 sequences are GTSNPN and SVGIG (reference sequence). Study conclusions and caveats: In lesional scalp, particularly from alopecia totalis/universalis, clonality was higher than in normal scalp.

The treatment: oral pan-JAK inhibitor, 5-10 mg twice daily. Sequencing used cDNA as its template, made by extracting RNA and reverse transcribing it. Only in-frame clones appear in the TCRdb table, and some are missing; sequencing was by immunoSEQ multiplex PCR. The sample holds 120,000 or so clones, approximately 60% seen once. In regard to this clone: Its antigen is currently unknown.

The chain couples TRBV30 to TRBJ2-1, with D perhaps matching TRBD1 or TRBD2 (5 bases each). This sequence was found in a human donor with alopecia areata. Sequences were derived from CD4+ T cells sorted from blood, sampled at week 4, from a patient treated with tofacitinib. The CDR3: CAWSGTVNQGRFF. For the CDR3, the DNA is TGTGCCTGGAGCGGGACCGTCAATCAGGGAAGGTTCTTC.